The 25 T cell receptor beta chains below all came from one sample that was sequenced in a study of blood T cell repertoires in COVID-19. Measured with immunoSEQ multiplex PCR; TCRdb has only the in-frame clones, and not every one. This sample carries under 300,000 clones, about 80% of them seen once, and the ten largest clones take roughly a tenth. The specimen was peripheral blood. The receptor source for this set is a woman older than 75 with acute or convalescent COVID-19.

The J gene is TRBJ1-5, the V gene TRBV15; the match to TRBD1 covers 12 bases. Germline CDR1 is LNHNV and CDR2 is YYDKDF (reference sequence). The CDR3 spans 17 residues. Unmatched junction bases numbered 9, after V lost 1 base and J lost 8 bases. The CDR3 is CATSRAGQGAPREPQHF. In DNA form, the CDR3 reads TGTGCCACCAGCAGAGCGGGACAGGGGGCCCCCCGGGAGCCCCAGCATTTT.

About this clone itself: Other DNA sequences from this sample encode an identical CDR3 as well. This rearrangement joins TRBV19 to TRBJ1-5, with D maybe TRBD1 (6 bases). Between the trimmed V and J ends, which lost 2 bases and 1 base, there was a span of 6 bases. From germline, CDR1 is LNHDA and CDR2 SQIVND (reference sequence). CDR3 length: 14 amino acids. DNA for the CDR3: TGTGCCAGTAGTATACAGGGGAGCAATCAGCCCCAGCATTTT. It encodes CASSIQGSNQPQHF. Complete variable domain (other parts from reference TRBV19 and TRBJ1-5): DGGITQSPKYLFRKEGQNVTLSCEQNLNHDAMYWYRQDPGQGLRLIYYSQIVNDFQKGDIAEGYSVSREKKESFPLTVTSAQKNPTAFYLCASSIQGSNQPQHFGDGTRLSIL.

The count of this clone is one. J is TRBJ1-1 and V is TRBV4-1; TRBD1 agrees at 9 bases. CDR1 and CDR2 (germline): MGHRA, YSYEKL. The CDR3 has 15 residues. After removal of 4 bases from V and 4 bases from J, the junction contained 7 bases not matched to a gene. The CDR3 here is CASSPFRDRVTEAFF. The CDR3, as DNA: TGCGCCAGCAGCCCGTTCCGGGACAGGGTCACTGAAGCTTTCTTT.

For this clone: The sample has other DNA sequences that encode this CDR3 too. The chain joins TRBV7-3 to TRBJ2-3, with a weak D call TRBD2 (5 bases). Germline CDR1 SGHTA, CDR2 FQGTGA. The CDR3 is 14 amino acids. V was shortened by 2 bases and J by 0 bases, with 6 bases between the two germline ends. CDR3 in amino acids: CASSLGLSTDTQYF. Here the CDR3 DNA reads TGTGCCAGCAGCTTAGGACTCAGCACAGATACGCAGTATTTT.

CDR3 nucleotides: TGCAGTGCTCCCGACAGGGCTGAAGCTTTCTTT. Residues: CSAPDRAEAFF. The chain has TRBV20-1 and TRBJ1-1; 7 bases line up with TRBD1. Germline V gene sequence: CDR1 DFQATT, CDR2 SNEGSKA (reference sequence). The ends lost 5 bases at V and 6 bases at J; junction bases unmatched: 3. The CDR3 has 11 amino acids.

This clone appeared a single time. The chain uses TRBV2 and TRBJ2-2; 7 bases are a match to TRBD2. The trim removed 5 bases at V and 3 bases at J, leaving 6 bases unmatched. Per the germline V gene, CDR1 is SNHLY and CDR2 is FYNNEI. The CDR3 runs to 15 residues. CDR3 region: CASSFRGVHTGELFF. The DNA for the CDR3 is TGTGCCAGCAGTTTCCGGGGGGTTCACACCGGGGAGCTGTTTTTT.

This clone occurred once. The chain recombines TRBV30 with TRBJ2-2, with no clear D. Germline values: CDR1 GTSNPN, CDR2 SVGIG (reference sequence). V was trimmed by 0 bases and J by 2 bases, leaving 10 bases between them. There are 15 residues in the CDR3. This CDR3 reads CAWSVNRVNTGELFF. CDR3 DNA: TGTGCCTGGAGTGTAAACCGGGTAAACACCGGGGAGCTGTTTTTT.

This chain joins TRBV19 and TRBJ2-1; 8 bases agree with TRBD2. Germline-derived CDR1 and CDR2 are LNHDA and SQIVND (reference sequence). With V trimmed by 5 bases and J by 5 bases, 5 bases remained unmatched. This CDR3 is built from 14 residues. CDR3 sequence reads: CASSGWRGDNEQFF. Written as DNA, the CDR3 is TGTGCCAGTAGTGGCTGGCGGGGGGACAATGAGCAGTTCTTC. Supplemented by reference TRBV19 and TRBJ2-1, the full variable domain reads DGGITQSPKYLFRKEGQNVTLSCEQNLNHDAMYWYRQDPGQGLRLIYYSQIVNDFQKGDIAEGYSVSREKKESFPLTVTSAQKNPTAFYLCASSGWRGDNEQFFGPGTRLTVL.

The rearrangement uses TRBV10-3 and TRBJ1-2; D gene ambiguous. This CDR3 has 15 amino acids. Between the trimmed V and J ends, which lost 0 bases and 2 bases, there was a span of 10 bases. Looked up from germline, CDR1 is ENHRY and CDR2 is SYGVKD. Here the CDR3 reads CAISESRGPNYGYTF. The DNA of the CDR3 is TGTGCCATCAGTGAGTCGCGGGGTCCGAACTATGGCTACACCTTC.

V usage is TRBV30 and J usage is TRBJ1-4; 9 bases fit TRBD1. CDR1 and CDR2 from the germline V gene are GTSNPN and SVGIG (reference sequence). The CDR3 loop spans 16 amino acids. Germline trimming cut 5 bases from V and 1 base from J; bases unmatched to any gene: 8. The CDR3 protein is CAWGNRGLGTNEKLFF. CDR3 sequence (DNA): TGTGCCTGGGGAAACAGGGGGCTTGGAACTAATGAAAAACTGTTTTTT.

This chain connects TRBV7-3 to TRBJ2-3; TRBD1 is a possible D gene (5 bases). CDR3 size: 14 residues. CDR1 is SGHTA, CDR2 FQGTGA, per germline. V gave up 5 bases and J gave up 2 bases, with 11 bases separating them. The chain's CDR3 is CASSRGQYTDTQYF. CDR3 nucleotides: TGTGCCAGCAGCCGCGGACAATACACAGATACGCAGTATTTT. The whole variable domain, filled in from reference TRBV7-3 and TRBJ2-3, reads GAGVSQTPSNKVTEKGKYVELRCDPISGHTALYWYRQSLGQGPEFLIYFQGTGAADDSGLPNDRFFAVRPEGSVSTLKIQRTERGDSAVYLCASSRGQYTDTQYFGPGTRLTVL.

The chain recombines TRBV3-1 (or the pseudogene TRBV3-2) with TRBJ1-2, with D uncertain. The CDR3 totals 14 residues. Looked up from germline, CDR1 is LGHDT and CDR2 is YNNKEL (reference sequence). V was pared by 4 bases and J by 2 bases, with 11 bases between. CDR3 protein: CASSPRVGNYGYTF. In DNA form, the CDR3 reads TGTGCCAGCAGCCCCCGGGTCGGAAACTATGGCTACACCTTC.

The rearrangement joins TRBV6-1 to TRBJ1-4; unclear D gene. Trimming took off 4 bases at V and 8 bases at J, with 20 bases between the two ends. This CDR3 comprises 16 residues. CDR1 and CDR2 from the germline V gene are MNHNS and SASEGT. The CDR3 nucleotides are TGTGCCAGCAGTGCTTCACGGAGGATACAAGGAGAAAAACTGTTTTTT. The encoded protein is CASSASRRIQGEKLFF.

The chain joins TRBV29-1 to TRBJ2-7; D perhaps matches TRBD2 (5 bases). The CDR3 is 15 amino acids. The ends were cut back, 6 bases at V and 0 bases at J, with 18 bases in the middle. CDR1 is SQVTM and CDR2 is ANQGSEA in the germline V gene. The CDR3 loop is CSVTPFRGSSYEQYF. CDR3 nucleotide sequence: TGCAGCGTCACCCCTTTCCGGGGAAGCTCCTACGAGCAGTACTTC.

This clone appeared once. V and J are TRBV6-5 and TRBJ2-3, with TRBD2 as a possible D gene (7 bases). The V gene lost 7 bases and the J gene lost 0 bases, with 14 bases spanning the gap. Per the germline V gene, CDR1 is MNHEY and CDR2 is SVGAGI. The CDR3 spans 15 residues. CDR3 region: CASMGASGSTDTQYF. CDR3 nucleotides: TGTGCCAGCATGGGGGCTAGCGGTAGCACAGATACGCAGTATTTT.

The V gene is TRBV5-6, the J gene TRBJ2-2; perhaps TRBD2 as D (6 bases). V lost 4 bases and J lost 1, with 11 bases in between. The CDR3 extends over 15 amino acids. Germline values: CDR1 SGHDT, CDR2 YYEEEE. Here the CDR3 DNA reads TGTGCCAGCAGCGCGGACTATAAGAACACCGGGGAGCTGTTTTTT. Amino acid sequence: CASSADYKNTGELFF.

The V and J genes are TRBV3-1 (or the pseudogene TRBV3-2) and TRBJ2-7, with D maybe TRBD1 (5 bases). The germline V gene has CDR1 LGHDT and CDR2 YNNKEL (reference sequence). Trimming took off 1 base at V and 4 bases at J, with 17 bases between the two ends. The length of the CDR3 is 16 residues. The CDR3 sequence: CASSQGRSRARYEQYF. The CDR3 DNA is TGTGCCAGCAGCCAAGGGCGTTCCAGGGCAAGATACGAGCAGTACTTC.

This clone was seen a single time. This chain uses TRBV28 with TRBJ1-1, with 9 bases that match TRBD1. Germline V gene lookup returns CDR1 MDHEN and CDR2 SYDVKM. This CDR3 comprises 15 residues. J was trimmed by 4 bases and V by 5 bases; bases with no gene match: 8. The DNA of the CDR3 is TGTGCCAGCAGTACCCCACAGGGGGCTAGCACTGAAGCTTTCTTT. Protein sequence: CASSTPQGASTEAFF.

V is TRBV4-2 and J is TRBJ1-2; D is perhaps TRBD1 (5 bases). The CDR3 is made up of 14 amino acids. Looked up from germline, CDR1 is LGHNA and CDR2 is YNFKEQ. Trimming stripped 4 bases from V and 1 base from J, with 10 bases between. The CDR3 reads CASSPAGGNYGYTF. CDR3 sequence (DNA): TGTGCCAGCAGCCCCGCCGGGGGTAACTATGGCTACACCTTC.

This clone was seen a few times. The V gene is TRBV19, the J gene TRBJ1-5, with D tentatively TRBD1 (6 bases). The CDR3 extends over 14 amino acids. The germline V gene has CDR1 LNHDA and CDR2 SQIVND (reference sequence). Trimming took 4 bases from V and 6 from J, leaving 13 bases between them. In nucleotides, the CDR3 is TGTGCCAGTAGTACCTCAGGGGCGAGTCAGCCCCAGCATTTT. This encodes CASSTSGASQPQHF.

The chain couples TRBV10-2 to TRBJ1-4; D uncertain. V lost 7 bases, J lost 8 bases, and 23 bases lay in between. CDR1 and CDR2 from the germline V gene are WSHSY and SAAADI. The CDR3 is made up of 16 amino acids. CDR3 sequence reads: CASIEEPPPFNEKLFF. For the CDR3, the DNA is TGCGCCAGCATCGAGGAACCCCCCCCCTTTAACGAAAAACTGTTTTTT.

The rearrangement uses TRBV5-1 and TRBJ2-3, with TRBD2 identical over 12 bases. The CDR3 length is 17 residues. J lost 3 bases, V lost 5 bases, and 10 bases had no gene match. Germline V gene sequence: CDR1 SGHRS, CDR2 YFSETQ. This CDR3 reads CASSSLAGGPGTDTQYF. In DNA form, the CDR3 reads TGCGCCAGCAGTAGTCTAGCGGGGGGGCCTGGTACAGATACGCAGTATTTT.

The V and J genes are TRBV9 and TRBJ2-6, with a possible D match to TRBD1 (5 bases). Germline-derived CDR1 and CDR2 are SGDLS and YYNGEE. With 5 bases removed from V and 2 bases from J, the gap between germline ends came to 20 bases. The length of the CDR3 is 18 residues. CDR3 DNA: TGTGCCAGCAGTGGGGTCGGCAGGGTGATCCCTGGGGCCAACGTCCTGACTTTC. Translation: CASSGVGRVIPGANVLTF.

The rearrangement joins TRBV3-1 (or the pseudogene TRBV3-2) to TRBJ2-1, with TRBD2 as a possible D gene (5 bases). Deletions cut 1 base from V and 5 bases from J, with 12 bases between. CDR1 and CDR2 from the germline V gene are LGHDT and YNNKEL (reference sequence). The CDR3 loop spans 15 amino acids. The CDR3 loop is CASSQGASWDNEQFF. For the CDR3, the DNA is TGTGCCAGCAGCCAAGGGGCTAGCTGGGACAATGAGCAGTTCTTC.

This chain connects TRBV6-6 to TRBJ1-3, with TRBD1 identical over 7 bases. V dropped 2 bases and J dropped 0; count of bases not matched to a gene: 4. The germline V gene encodes CDR1 MNHNY and CDR2 SVGAGI (reference sequence). This CDR3 has 16 residues. CDR3 nucleotide sequence: TGTGCCAGCAGTTACCCCGGGACAGACTCTGGAAACACCATATATTTT. This sequence encodes CASSYPGTDSGNTIYF.